The 2 T cell receptor beta chains below were found in one sample sequenced in a study of T cells after posttransplantation cyclophosphamide. The assay was immunoSEQ multiplex PCR, and TCRdb's table has in-frame clones only and misses some. The table shows about 10,000 clones, with approximately 81% occurring only once. Treatment was busulfan-fludarabine conditioning, a marrow graft, and cyclophosphamide on days +3 and +4. Sequencing used PBMCs, obtained after allogeneic stem cell transplant with posttransplant cyclophosphamide. These TCRs come from a female patient aged 50-65 years who received an allogeneic stem cell transplant from a related donor, was CMV-positive, and had no GVHD. Some T cells may be transferred from the graft donor.

V gene TRBV7-9 combines with J gene TRBJ2-3, with D possibly being TRBD1 (5 bases). The germline V and J ends were trimmed by 3 bases and 1 base, with 11 bases remaining between them. This CDR3 has 15 amino acids. Germline V gene data show CDR1 as SEHNR and CDR2 as FQNEAQ (reference sequence). CDR3 bases: TGTGCCAGCAGCTTTCCGGCACAGGGCACAGATACGCAGTATTTT. Its protein product is CASSFPAQGTDTQYF.

Comment on this clone: At one end, the junction sequence differs from germline, possibly due to a read error. The chain links TRBV7-7 to TRBJ2-5; maybe TRBD2 (6 bases). The length of the CDR3 is 13 residues. CDR1 and CDR2 from the germline V gene are SSHAT and FNYEAQ (reference sequence). The CDR3 bases are TGTGCTAGCAGCTGGGGGGATAAGGAGACCCAGTACTTC. This codes for CASSWGDKETQYF.